The clone carrying this T cell receptor (beta chain) was observed a handful of times. The antigen is undetermined. The entry originates in a study of human T cells and chemical hapten exposure. Specified time point: pre-sensitization, week 0. Treatment indicated: therapeutic diphenylcyclopropenone sensitization with weekly scalp DPC. Alopecia patients, 18 to 70 years old and DPC-suitable, served as donors. Whole-study results and caveats: Positively correlated with patch test score were the counts of PT1 expanded TCRs. The formation of large CDR3 similarity clusters by expanded TCRs significantly exceeded that of controls.

Germline lookup yields CDR1 SGHVS and CDR2 FQNEAQ. Trimming took 6 bases from V and 0 from J, leaving 11 bases between them. The CDR3 spans 14 residues. Individual cDNA molecules (in the library) carried attached unique molecular identifiers. A single record per CDR3 protein comes from TCRdb applying MiXCR to the RACE reads. The data contain 300,000 to 400,000 distinct CDR3 sequences, approximately 5% of them singletons. The sample consisted of whole blood, taken in connection with sensitization to the hapten diphenylcyclopropenone (DPC). The chain combines TRBV7-8 with TRBJ1-1; unclear D gene. This sequence was found in a woman aged 50 to 65 with alopecia areata. Some clones in this sample may be carry-over from other donors' samples. The CDR3 sequence is CASSLVSMNTEAFF. CDR3 sequence (DNA): TGTGCCAGCAGTCTAGTCAGTATGAACACTGAAGCTTTCTTT.